The 26 T cell receptor beta chains listed next were all sequenced from one sample in a study of blood T cell repertoires in COVID-19. Some clones are missing from TCRdb's copy, which holds only in-frame ones; the method was immunoSEQ multiplex PCR. The table lists roughly 300,000 clones, 85% of them singletons, with less than 15% in the top ten. Sequenced input: peripheral blood. The receptors here all came from a human donor in a cohort sampled during active COVID-19.

The chain combines TRBV9 with TRBJ2-6; D is unresolved. CDR1 is SGDLS and CDR2 is YYNGEE in the germline V gene. V was pared by 4 bases and J by 0 bases, with 11 bases between. The CDR3 covers 16 residues. CDR3 in DNA: TGTGCCAGCAGCCCGCGGTGGCGCTCTGGGGCCAACGTCCTGACTTTC. It is translated as CASSPRWRSGANVLTF.

V and J are TRBV28 and TRBJ1-2; no reliable D call. With 4 bases removed from V and 0 bases from J, the gap between germline ends came to 9 bases. The germline V gene has CDR1 MDHEN and CDR2 SYDVKM. The CDR3 runs 14 residues. Written as DNA, the CDR3 is TGTGCCAGCAGTTCCTCGAGGCCTAACTATGGCTACACCTTC. Translating it yields CASSSSRPNYGYTF.

The V call is TRBV29-1, the J call TRBJ1-2; a possible D gene is TRBD1 (5 bases). There are 12 residues in the CDR3. With 0 bases removed from V and 6 bases from J, the gap between germline ends came to 8 bases. CDR1 SQVTM and CDR2 ANQGSEA come from the germline V gene. The CDR3 sequence: CSVEDLQDGYTF. The CDR3 DNA reads as TGCAGCGTTGAAGATCTACAGGATGGCTACACCTTC.

The chain carries TRBV3-1 (or the pseudogene TRBV3-2) and TRBJ1-4; weak D call: TRBD1 (6 bases). The V and J ends lost 5 bases and 8 bases respectively, with 12 bases between them. Germline V lookup: CDR1 LGHDT, CDR2 YNNKEL (reference sequence). The CDR3 covers 13 residues. The CDR3 region has the DNA TGTGCCAGCAGCTTTTTCAGGGGAGAAAAACTGTTTTTT. This codes for CASSFFRGEKLFF.

The chain has TRBV11-3 and TRBJ2-2, with D possibly TRBD2 on 7 matching bases. There are 15 residues in the CDR3. Germline V CDR1 and CDR2: SGHNT, YENEEA. V was clipped by 5 bases and J by 7 bases, with 17 bases between them. The CDR3 bases are TGTGCCAGCAGCCGAGAGGGGGGGCAAAACGGGGAGCTGTTTTTT. Protein: CASSREGGQNGELFF.

The chain joins TRBV27 to TRBJ2-2, with 9 bases aligning to TRBD2. This CDR3 is 13 amino acids long. Germline loops: CDR1 MNHEY, CDR2 SMNVEV (reference sequence). V was pared by 6 bases and J by 7 bases, with 3 bases of the junction left unmatched. CDR3 bases: TGTGCCAGCAGGATAGCGGGAGACGGGGAGCTGTTTTTT. It encodes CASRIAGDGELFF.

The chain has TRBV5-1 and TRBJ1-3, with D possibly matching TRBD1 (5 bases). The length of the CDR3 is 13 residues. Germline CDR1 is SGHRS and CDR2 is YFSETQ. V dropped 8 bases and J dropped 2 bases, with 11 bases sitting between them. In DNA form, the CDR3 reads TGCGCCAGTACTGGGGGGACTGGAAACACCATATATTTT. It encodes CASTGGTGNTIYF.

This clone came up a few times. This rearrangement joins TRBV9 to TRBJ1-1; 9 bases align to TRBD1. Germline CDR1 SGDLS, CDR2 YYNGEE. V lost 0 bases, J lost 4 bases, and 7 bases stayed unmatched. The CDR3 covers 16 residues. The CDR3 coding sequence is TGTGCCAGCAGCGTAGAGGGGGACAGGGCGGTCACTGAAGCTTTCTTT. Translation gives CASSVEGDRAVTEAFF.

The CDR3 loop reads CASGDGTGISNEQFF. CDR3 coding DNA: TGCGCCAGCGGAGACGGGACAGGGATCAGCAATGAGCAGTTCTTC. The rearrangement links TRBV5-1 to TRBJ2-1, with 9 bases lining up with TRBD1. With V trimmed by 7 bases and J by 6 bases, 11 bases remained unmatched. Germline loops: CDR1 SGHRS, CDR2 YFSETQ. This CDR3 comprises 15 residues.

As regards this clone: Other DNA sequences in the same sample also yield this CDR3. This rearrangement joins TRBV12-3 or TRBV12-4 to TRBJ2-7; no clear D gene. This CDR3 contains 12 residues. Deletions cut 5 bases from V and 3 bases from J, with 8 bases between. In DNA, the CDR3 is TGTGCCAGCAGTCTAGATCGCTACGAGCAGTACTTC. Translating it yields CASSLDRYEQYF.

The V gene is TRBV7-9, the J gene TRBJ2-4; D is possibly TRBD2 (5 bases). This CDR3 comprises 13 residues. The ends were cut back, 8 bases at V and 5 bases at J, with 13 bases in the middle. CDR1 is SEHNR and CDR2 is FQNEAQ in the germline V gene (reference sequence). The CDR3 DNA follows: TGTGCCAGCGGATCCTGGGGAGAAAACATTCAGTACTTC. It specifies CASGSWGENIQYF.

This clone appeared a few times. The chain couples TRBV19 to TRBJ1-1; perhaps TRBD1 as D (6 bases). The CDR3 runs to 16 residues. Between the trimmed V and J ends, which lost 5 bases and 0 bases, there was a span of 16 bases. Germline lookup yields CDR1 LNHDA and CDR2 SQIVND (reference sequence). In DNA, the CDR3 is TGTGCCAGTAGTTCACCGGGACACTTGCTGAACACTGAAGCTTTCTTT. Protein product: CASSSPGHLLNTEAFF.

The chain carries TRBV28 and TRBJ1-1; 8 bases agree with TRBD1. This CDR3 comprises 16 residues. CDR1 MDHEN and CDR2 SYDVKM come from the germline V gene. V lost 6 bases to trimming and J lost 4 bases; unmatched junction nucleotides: 13. The CDR3 DNA sequence: TGTGCCAGCAGGTCAACCCGACAGGGGAGGGGCACTGAAGCTTTCTTT. It codes for CASRSTRQGRGTEAFF.

The chain carries TRBV7-9 and TRBJ2-7; 9 positions match TRBD2. Germline V gene sequence: CDR1 SEHNR, CDR2 FQNEAQ (reference sequence). This CDR3 has 13 residues. V dropped 3 bases and J dropped 5; count of bases not matched to a gene: 2. In DNA form, the CDR3 reads TGTGCCAGCAGCTTGATAGCGGGAGACGAGCAGTACTTC. It is translated as CASSLIAGDEQYF.

The V and J genes are TRBV3-1 (or the pseudogene TRBV3-2) and TRBJ2-7; 12 bases agree with TRBD2. The germline gives CDR1 LGHDT, CDR2 YNNKEL (reference sequence). The CDR3 extends over 15 amino acids. Trimming cost V 6 bases and J 2 bases; bases outside gene matches: 5. DNA for the CDR3: TGTGCCAGCAGTCTCGGACTAGCGGGGCCCTACGAGCAGTACTTC. Protein product: CASSLGLAGPYEQYF.

The chain couples TRBV5-1 to TRBJ1-1; no definite D call. The CDR3 extends over 14 amino acids. V gave up 6 bases and J gave up 1 base, with 13 bases separating them. Per germline, CDR1 SGHRS and CDR2 YFSETQ. CDR3 sequence reads: CASTIDITNTEAFF. The CDR3 DNA reads TGCGCCAGCACCATCGACATCACGAACACTGAAGCTTTCTTT.

The chain links TRBV5-1 to TRBJ1-2; 7 bases match TRBD1. This CDR3 region has 14 residues. Trimming at V came to 0 bases and at J to 8 bases, leaving 7 bases not matched to a gene. Looked up from germline, CDR1 is SGHRS and CDR2 is YFSETQ. Here the CDR3 reads CASSLADREEGYTF. The CDR3 DNA reads TGCGCCAGCAGCTTGGCCGACAGGGAGGAGGGCTACACCTTC.

Worth noting for this clone: The same CDR3 can be traced to other DNA sequences in this sample. The V gene is TRBV5-1, the J gene TRBJ2-5; 7 bases agree with TRBD2. With V trimmed by 4 bases and J by 2 bases, 5 bases remained unmatched. Per the germline V gene, CDR1 is SGHRS and CDR2 is YFSETQ. The CDR3 totals 14 residues. The CDR3 sequence is CASSLTAGQETQYF. The CDR3 DNA sequence: TGCGCCAGCAGCCTGACAGCGGGGCAAGAGACCCAGTACTTC.

V usage is TRBV28 and J usage is TRBJ2-7; perhaps TRBD1 as D (6 bases). Trimming pared 5 bases from V and 1 base from J, leaving 15 bases between. This CDR3 region has 15 residues. Per the germline V gene, CDR1 is MDHEN and CDR2 is SYDVKM. The CDR3 sequence: CASSPSLGTSYEQYF. The CDR3 DNA is TGTGCCAGCAGTCCCTCTTTGGGGACATCCTACGAGCAGTACTTC.

The CDR3 is CASSQAPGQRSYEQYF. CDR3 nucleotides: TGTGCCAGCAGCCAAGCCCCGGGACAGAGATCCTACGAGCAGTACTTC. J is TRBJ2-7 and V is TRBV14, with 7 nucleotides matching TRBD1. The CDR3 is made up of 16 amino acids. V trimming: 1 base; J trimming: 1 base; junction bases outside the gene matches: 7. Germline V lookup: CDR1 SGHDN, CDR2 FVKESK.

The chain employs TRBV3-1 (or the pseudogene TRBV3-2) and TRBJ1-2; unclear D gene. V was cut by 0 bases and J by 5 bases, with 13 bases left in between. The length of the CDR3 is 15 residues. The germline V gene has CDR1 LGHDT and CDR2 YNNKEL (reference sequence). CDR3 sequence reads: CASSQEWGVRYGYTF. The CDR3 DNA reads TGTGCCAGCAGCCAAGAATGGGGAGTGAGGTATGGCTACACCTTC.

The chain joins TRBV6-6 to TRBJ2-1, with a tentative D call TRBD2 (5 bases). The germline V gene encodes CDR1 MNHNY and CDR2 SVGAGI (reference sequence). Trimming left V 0 bases short and J 8 bases short, with 11 bases between. The CDR3 spans 14 residues. CDR3 sequence: CASSYSKQRDEQFF. The CDR3, as DNA: TGTGCCAGCAGTTACTCGAAACAGAGGGATGAGCAGTTCTTC.

The chain links TRBV6-6 to TRBJ2-1; possibly TRBD2 for D (6 bases). Between the trimmed V and J ends, which lost 7 bases and 5 bases, there was a span of 18 bases. The germline CDR1 and CDR2 sequences are MNHNY and SVGAGI (reference sequence). The CDR3 consists of 15 residues. The CDR3 region is CASNLGHGGNNEQFF. The CDR3 region has the DNA TGTGCCAGCAACTTGGGTCATGGGGGGAACAATGAGCAGTTCTTC.

The genes are TRBV7-9 and TRBJ1-1; D perhaps matches TRBD1 (6 bases). V lost 4 bases to trimming and J lost 4 bases, with 10 bases between them. Germline CDR1 is SEHNR and CDR2 is FQNEAQ (reference sequence). This CDR3 has 13 residues. Here the CDR3 DNA reads TGTGCCAGCAGCTCAGGGGTGGCCACTGAAGCTTTCTTT. Translating it yields CASSSGVATEAFF.

This clone has just a few counts. Other nucleotide sequences in the sample specify the same CDR3. The chain is built from TRBV18 and TRBJ2-5, with 12 bases lining up with TRBD1. The CDR3 has 15 residues. Trimming cost V 3 bases and J 5 bases; bases outside gene matches: 4. Per germline, CDR1 KGHSH and CDR2 LQKENI. CDR3 coding DNA: TGTGCCAGCTCACCGGGGACAGGGGGCAGGGAGACCCAGTACTTC. It codes for CASSPGTGGRETQYF.

CDR3 sequence: CASSIAGAGTGELFF. CDR3 nucleotides: TGTGCCAGCAGTATAGCGGGAGCGGGCACCGGGGAGCTGTTTTTT. The genes are TRBV28 and TRBJ2-2, with 9 bases identical to TRBD2. J lost 4 bases, V lost 5 bases, and 5 bases had no gene match. Germline V CDR1 and CDR2: MDHEN, SYDVKM. The length of the CDR3 is 15 residues.